The source of this TCR beta chain is a study of T cell changes during pregnancy in multiple sclerosis. The data were produced by immunoSEQ multiplex PCR, yet TCRdb's version contains in-frame clones alone and is incomplete. The table lists 30,000 to 40,000 clones, roughly 90% of them singletons. Germline V lookup: CDR1 LGHNA, CDR2 YNFKEQ. The CDR3 sequence is 18 residues long. Trimming removed 0 bases at V and 4 bases at J, with 18 bases between. The sample here was CD8+ T cells from peripheral blood mononuclear cells, taken in the third trimester of pregnancy. This chain links TRBV4-2 with TRBJ2-2; D is possibly TRBD2 (5 bases). The sequence was collected from a female donor with multiple sclerosis, enrolled in a pregnancy study. DNA of the CDR3: TGTGCCAGCAGCCAAGATGGGGAGAGTGTCAGCCCCACCGGGGAGCTGTTTTTT. Amino acids: CASSQDGESVSPTGELFF.